This T cell receptor (beta chain) was identified during a study of CXCR3-negative and CXCR3-positive naive CD8 T cells. Study-level results: Naive CXCR3-positive cells had TRB CDR3s more hydrophobic than those of CXCR3-negative naive cells. Naive cells that were CXCR3-negative or CXCR3-positive used TRBV-TRBJ genes alike, while memory cells diverged.

This clonotype registers medium-sized (0.01 to 0.1%) by frequency. The target antigen is unknown. Carrying UMI labels, the TRB cDNA libraries were prepared through 5' RACE. With the 5' RACE reads reprocessed, TCRdb shows one record per CDR3 protein and no DNA. The specimen's table records about 9,600 distinct CDR3 sequences. Germline loops: CDR1 SQVTM, CDR2 ANQGSEA. This CDR3 comprises 15 residues. Sequenced sample: naive CXCR3- CD8+ T cells from blood. Subset here: CD45RO-CCR7+CD27+CD95- naive CD8+ T cells lacking CXCR3 (TNR3-). The sequence derives from a human donor in good health. Some clones in this sample may be carry-over from other donors' samples. This chain uses TRBV29-1 with TRBJ2-3; absent DNA, TCRdb's TRBD2 call cannot be checked. The CDR3 is CSDEGTSGSTDTQYF.